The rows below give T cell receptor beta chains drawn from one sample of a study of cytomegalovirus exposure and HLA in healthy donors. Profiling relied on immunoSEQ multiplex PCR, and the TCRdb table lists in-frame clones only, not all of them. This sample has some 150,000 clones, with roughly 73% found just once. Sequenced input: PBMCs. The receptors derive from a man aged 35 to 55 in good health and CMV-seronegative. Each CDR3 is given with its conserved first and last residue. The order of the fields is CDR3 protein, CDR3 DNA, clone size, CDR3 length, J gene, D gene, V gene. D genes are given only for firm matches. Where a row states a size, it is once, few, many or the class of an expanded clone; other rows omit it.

CASSGAPSGGYEQYF	TGTGCCAGCAGCGGAGCTCCTAGCGGGGGCTACGAGCAGTACTTC	.	15	TRBJ2-7	TRBD2	TRBV7-9
CASSQERVSTDTQYF	TGCGCCAGCAGCCAGGAGCGGGTTAGCACAGATACGCAGTATTTT	.	15	TRBJ2-3	.	TRBV4-1
CASSDSTSGAEEYF	TGCGCCAGCAGTGATTCGACTAGCGGGGCGGAAGAGTACTTC	.	14	TRBJ2-7	TRBD2	TRBV10-1
CASSPVGGGVGETQYF	TGTGCCAGCAGCCCCGTGGGGGGGGGCGTTGGCGAGACCCAGTACTTC	.	16	TRBJ2-5	.	TRBV28
CSVELYGEGYGYTF	TGCAGCGTTGAACTTTATGGGGAGGGCTATGGCTACACCTTC	.	14	TRBJ1-2	.	TRBV29-1
CASTRQGLYEKLFF	TGTGCAAGCACAAGACAGGGGTTGTATGAAAAACTGTTTTTT	few	14	TRBJ1-4	TRBD1	TRBV6-1
CASSLTVNTGELFF	TGCGCCAGCAGCTTAACGGTGAACACCGGGGAGCTGTTTTTT	.	14	TRBJ2-2	.	TRBV5-1
CASSEGLDSPLHF	TGTGCCAGCTCAGAGGGTTTAGATTCACCCCTCCACTTT	.	13	TRBJ1-6	.	TRBV18
CASSIRRDRDRGYTF	TGTGCCAGTAGTATTAGAAGGGACAGGGATCGTGGCTACACCTTC	.	15	TRBJ1-2	TRBD1	TRBV19
CASSLGLAGGNEQFF	TGTGCCAGCTCCTTAGGACTAGCCGGGGGGAATGAGCAGTTCTTC	.	15	TRBJ2-1	TRBD2	TRBV18
CASSEGTSGGKETQYF	TGCGCCAGCAGTGAAGGGACTAGCGGGGGAAAAGAGACCCAGTACTTC	.	16	TRBJ2-5	TRBD2	TRBV10-1
CASRGGTVSNQPQHF	TGTGCCAGCAGGGGAGGGACGGTTAGCAATCAGCCCCAGCATTTT	once	15	TRBJ1-5	.	TRBV28
CASSLTSGRIGEAFF	TGCGCCAGCAGCTTGACCTCGGGAAGGATCGGTGAAGCTTTCTTT	few	15	TRBJ1-1	.	TRBV5-1
CASGLGGQPQHF	TGTGCTAGTGGTTTGGGCGGTCAGCCCCAGCATTTT	.	12	TRBJ1-5	.	TRBV12-5
CASSFSSSGDGYTF	TGTGCCAGCAGCTTCAGTTCGTCAGGGGATGGCTACACCTTC	.	14	TRBJ1-2	.	TRBV7-9
CASSYSMGNGGEQYF	TGTGCCAGCAGTTACTCGATGGGGAACGGAGGCGAGCAGTACTTC	.	15	TRBJ2-7	.	TRBV6-5
CASSLSPMNTEAFF	TGCGCCAGCAGCTTAAGCCCGATGAACACTGAAGCTTTCTTT	once	14	TRBJ1-1	.	TRBV5-1
CASSSQGRTEAFF	TGTGCCAGCAGCTCCCAGGGTCGCACTGAAGCTTTCTTT	.	13	TRBJ1-1	.	TRBV7-2
CASNRRTDSNQPQHF	TGTGCCAGTAATCGTCGGACAGATAGCAATCAGCCCCAGCATTTT	.	15	TRBJ1-5	.	TRBV19
CASSLDAAGANVLTF	TGCGCCAGCAGCTTGGATGCAGCTGGGGCCAACGTCCTGACTTTC	.	15	TRBJ2-6	.	TRBV5-1
CASSLGGPSTYEQYF	TGTGCCAGCAGCTTAGGGGGGCCGTCCACCTACGAGCAGTACTTC	.	15	TRBJ2-7	.	TRBV7-6
CASSEPGTSVNEQFF	TGTGCCAGCAGTGAACCCGGGACTAGCGTCAATGAGCAGTTCTTC	.	15	TRBJ2-1	TRBD2	TRBV25-1
CASSLPQGLAGAYNEQFF	TGTGCCAGCAGCTTACCCCAAGGACTAGCGGGGGCCTACAATGAGCAGTTCTTC	.	18	TRBJ2-1	TRBD2	TRBV7-9
CASITPGDNNEQYF	TGTGCCAGCATCACACCGGGGGATAACAACGAGCAGTACTTC	few	14	TRBJ2-7	.	TRBV6-5
CASSGDRVTYEQYF	TGTGCCAGCAGCGGGGACAGGGTGACCTACGAGCAGTACTTC	.	14	TRBJ2-7	TRBD1	TRBV7-2
CASSSRDRLGAYEQYF	TGTGCCAGCAGTTCTCGGGACAGGCTAGGGGCCTACGAGCAGTACTTC	.	16	TRBJ2-7	TRBD1	TRBV2
CASSTRLAGGHEQFF	TGTGCCAGCAGCACCAGACTAGCGGGTGGGCATGAGCAGTTCTTC	.	15	TRBJ2-1	TRBD2	TRBV11-2
CASSKGGGAFGGYTF	TGTGCCAGCAGTAAGGGGGGAGGGGCGTTTGGGGGCTACACCTTC	.	15	TRBJ1-2	.	TRBV2
CASSLGQGEGQPQHF	TGCGCCAGCAGCTTGGGACAGGGGGAAGGTCAGCCCCAGCATTTT	.	15	TRBJ1-5	TRBD1	TRBV5-1
CASSPVRQGFKAFF	TGTGCCAGCAGCCCCGTCCGACAGGGCTTCAAAGCTTTCTTT	few	14	TRBJ1-1	TRBD1	TRBV6-6
CASSIWGVSNQPQHF	TGTGCCAGTAGTATTTGGGGGGTTAGCAATCAGCCCCAGCATTTT	few	15	TRBJ1-5	.	TRBV19
CASSFSLANTEAFF	TGCGCCAGCAGCTTCTCCCTGGCGAACACTGAAGCTTTCTTT	.	14	TRBJ1-1	.	TRBV5-1
CASSPGQLEQFF	TGTGCCAGTAGTCCAGGACAATTAGAGCAGTTCTTC	.	12	TRBJ2-1	.	TRBV19
CSGGTGEAFF	TGCAGCGGCGGGACAGGTGAAGCTTTCTTT	few	10	TRBJ1-1	TRBD1	TRBV29-1
CASTKGAVDQPQHF	TGTGCCAGCACGAAGGGGGCAGTGGACCAGCCCCAGCATTTT	.	14	TRBJ1-5	TRBD1	TRBV7-9
CASSPNRGSYEQYF	TGTGCCAGCAGCCCAAACAGGGGGTCCTACGAGCAGTACTTC	.	14	TRBJ2-7	TRBD1	TRBV7-3
CASSGEAGASSYEQYF	TGTGCCAGCAGCGGAGAAGCGGGGGCCAGCTCCTACGAGCAGTACTTC	once	16	TRBJ2-7	TRBD2	TRBV7-9
CASRAEGVREQFF	TGTGCCAGCAGGGCTGAGGGAGTTCGAGAGCAGTTCTTC	.	13	TRBJ2-1	.	TRBV25-1
CASSQTGSGETQYF	TGTGCCAGCAGCCAAACGGGGAGTGGAGAGACCCAGTACTTC	.	14	TRBJ2-5	.	TRBV14
CASSGSVGGASNQPQHF	TGTGCCAGCAGCGGAAGCGTGGGGGGGGCTAGCAATCAGCCCCAGCATTTT	.	17	TRBJ1-5	.	TRBV7-2
CASSLGPGNSNQPQHF	TGTGCCAGCAGCTTGGGGCCAGGTAATAGCAATCAGCCCCAGCATTTT	.	16	TRBJ1-5	.	TRBV5-5